The 10 T cell receptor beta chains below come from one sample, sequenced in a study of T cell repertoires in cytomegalovirus infection. TCRdb recomputed calls from the reads with MiXCR, one row per CDR3 protein. The repertoire holds some 320,000 distinct CDR3 sequences, with around a tenth as singletons. Sample: PBMCs. Receptor source: a human donor in good health (CMV status not recorded). Some clones in this sample may be carry-over from other donors' samples.

The chain recombines TRBV20-1 with TRBJ2-7, with 11 bases aligning to TRBD2. V dropped 3 bases and J dropped 3; count of bases not matched to a gene: 7. Germline CDR1 DFQATT, CDR2 SNEGSKA (reference sequence). The CDR3 runs to 15 residues. CDR3 in DNA: TGCAGTGCTAGGGCTAGCGGGGGGACCCGCTACGAGCAGTACTTC. Its translation: CSARASGGTRYEQYF.

This chain links TRBV27 with TRBJ2-7; 7 nucleotides match TRBD1. The germline V gene encodes CDR1 MNHEY and CDR2 SMNVEV (reference sequence). This CDR3 contains 18 residues. Trimming cost V 3 bases and J 2 bases; bases outside gene matches: 16. The CDR3 DNA is TGTGCCAGCAGTTTGGTCAGGGGCCCACAGGGGCGCCCCTACGAGCAGTACTTC. Protein product: CASSLVRGPQGRPYEQYF.

This clonotype has more than one count but fewer than ten. The V gene is TRBV10-2, the J gene TRBJ2-1, with 7 bases identical to TRBD2. The CDR3 covers 13 residues. V dropped 7 bases and J dropped 13; count of bases not matched to a gene: 13. Germline V gene lookup returns CDR1 WSHSY and CDR2 SAAADI. CDR3 nucleotide sequence: TGCGCCAGCAACACCGGGACTACTGAAGGCCAGTTCTTC. This sequence encodes CASNTGTTEGQFF.

At least ten counts were recorded for this clonotype. The rearrangement joins TRBV5-6 to TRBJ2-7; a weak D match, TRBD1 (5 bases). The germline gives CDR1 SGHDT, CDR2 YYEEEE. The CDR3 is made up of 17 amino acids. Deletions cut 1 base from V and 2 bases from J, with 19 bases between. The CDR3: CASSLYVQPRAAYEQYF. The CDR3 DNA sequence: TGTGCCAGCAGCTTGTACGTCCAGCCCAGGGCAGCCTACGAGCAGTACTTC. Complete variable domain (other parts from reference TRBV5-6 and TRBJ2-7): DAGVTQSPTHLIKTRGQQVTLRCSPKSGHDTVSWYQQALGQGPQFIFQYYEEEERQRGNFPDRFSGHQFPNYSSELNVNALLLGDSALYLCASSLYVQPRAAYEQYFGPGTRLTVT.

This clonotype was counted only a few times. The chain couples TRBV11-2 to TRBJ2-3; the D gene is possibly TRBD2 (6 bases). The CDR3 is made up of 16 amino acids. Germline V lookup: CDR1 SGHAT, CDR2 FQNNGV. Between the trimmed V and J ends, which lost 1 base and 2 bases, there was a span of 13 bases. The CDR3 DNA sequence: TGTGCCAGCAGCTTAGTCGTCGGGGGAGCCACAGATACGCAGTATTTT. Protein: CASSLVVGGATDTQYF.

This clonotype was counted between two and nine times. V usage is TRBV27 and J usage is TRBJ2-3; a weak D match, TRBD2 (5 bases). V shed 3 bases and J shed 4 bases, with 20 bases lying between them. Germline assignment: CDR1 MNHEY and CDR2 SMNVEV (reference sequence). This CDR3 comprises 17 residues. The CDR3 sequence: CASSFQPLDLSPDTQYF. In nucleotides, the CDR3 is TGTGCCAGCAGTTTTCAACCGTTGGACTTATCGCCAGATACGCAGTATTTT.

At least ten counts were recorded for this clonotype. This sequence joins TRBV30 and TRBJ2-1; TRBD2 agrees at 8 bases. V lost 2 bases, J lost 4 bases, and 13 bases stayed unmatched. This CDR3 region has 17 residues. Per the germline V gene, CDR1 is GTSNPN and CDR2 is SVGIG (reference sequence). The CDR3 region has the DNA TGTGCCTGGAGTCACAGGCGGGGAGCGGGAGATTACAATGAGCAGTTCTTC. This translates into CAWSHRRGAGDYNEQFF.

This clonotype was seen many times. The chain has TRBV7-2 and TRBJ2-7; D is unclear. Between the trimmed V and J ends, which lost 1 base and 4 bases, there was a span of 14 bases. CDR1 is SGHTA and CDR2 is FQGNSA in the germline V gene. The CDR3 contains 15 residues. Written as DNA, the CDR3 is TGTGCCAGCAGCTTAGATGGTTCAGTACGTTACGAGCAGTACTTC. Translated: CASSLDGSVRYEQYF.

This clonotype was counted at least ten times. The J gene is TRBJ1-2, the V gene TRBV28; possible D gene TRBD1, 6 bases. The germline CDR1 and CDR2 sequences are MDHEN and SYDVKM. V gave up 2 bases and J gave up 4 bases, with 14 bases separating them. CDR3 length equals 15 residues. In DNA, the CDR3 is TGTGCCAGCAGTTTAGGGGGCAGCCTTTTCTATGGCTACACCTTC. As protein: CASSLGGSLFYGYTF.

This clonotype has only a few counts. The V and J genes are TRBV4-3 and TRBJ2-7; D may match TRBD1 or TRBD2 (5 bases each). V was shortened by 0 bases and J by 4 bases, with 13 bases between the two germline ends. This CDR3 is 15 amino acids long. CDR1 is LGHNA and CDR2 is YSLEER in the germline V gene. The CDR3: CASSQDRDPRYEQYF. In nucleotides, the CDR3 is TGCGCCAGCAGCCAAGATCGGGACCCTCGATACGAGCAGTACTTC.